This T cell receptor (beta chain) was retrieved from a study of blood T cell repertoires in COVID-19. Living in 24 US areas, the participants were between 18 and 89 years of age. Authors' analysis steps: How many nucleated cells were present was estimated from reference gene primer amplification. Clones were read by immunoSEQ multiplex PCR, and TCRdb kept only the in-frame ones, dropping some. From that table come the V and J calls and clone size; the DNA was used to work out D and trimming. Among 300,000 to 400,000 clones, 85% to 90% were seen once, and the ten largest hold about 1%. Germline CDR1 LNHNV, CDR2 YYDKDF (reference sequence). V lost 2 bases and J lost 5; bases outside the gene matches: 4. The CDR3 length is 16 residues.

The chain links TRBV15 to TRBJ2-2; 11 bases line up with TRBD2. The sequencing sample was made of PBMCs or T cells enriched from blood (not recorded which). This TCR came from a man aged 18-30 years who had recovered from COVID-19. CDR3: CATSRRLAGGTGELFF. The CDR3 DNA reads as TGTGCCACCAGCAGAAGGCTAGCGGGGGGAACCGGGGAGCTGTTTTTT.